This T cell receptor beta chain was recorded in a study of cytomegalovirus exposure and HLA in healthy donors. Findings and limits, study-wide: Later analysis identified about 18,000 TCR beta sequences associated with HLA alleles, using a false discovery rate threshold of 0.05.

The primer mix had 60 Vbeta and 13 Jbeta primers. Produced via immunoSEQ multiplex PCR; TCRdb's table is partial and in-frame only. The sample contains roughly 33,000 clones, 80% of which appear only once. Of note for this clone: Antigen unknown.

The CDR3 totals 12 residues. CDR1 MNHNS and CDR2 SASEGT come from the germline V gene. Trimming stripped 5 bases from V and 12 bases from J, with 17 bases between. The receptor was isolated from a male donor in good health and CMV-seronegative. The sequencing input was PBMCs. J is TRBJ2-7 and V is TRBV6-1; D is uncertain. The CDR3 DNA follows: TGTGCCAGCAGTCCCCTAAGCCCTGGGCCGTACTTC. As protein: CASSPLSPGPYF.